This TCR beta chain was identified in a study of T cell responses to AZD1222 COVID-19 vaccine. As to this clone: As yet, its antigen is unknown.

Whole-study results and caveats: Increased Spike-specific TCR breadth and depth were observed after two AZD1222 doses.

Clones were sequenced by immunoSEQ multiplex PCR, and TCRdb holds only the in-frame ones, with some missing. The sample consists of 80,000 to 100,000 clones, roughly 84% of them appearing once. This CDR3 has 15 residues. Germline CDR1 is SGHDT and CDR2 is YYEEEE. Losses at the gene ends were 5 bases for V and 8 bases for J; bases not matched to a gene: 13. V and J are TRBV5-6 and TRBJ1-2; 9 bases map to TRBD1. The source of this sequence is an adult in good health. Sequencing used peripheral blood, obtained on day 0 of AZD1222 vaccination. The CDR3 DNA reads TGTGCCAGCAGGCCCGGGACAGGGACTGCCCGCGGCTACACCTTC. Translated, it gives CASRPGTGTARGYTF.